This TCR beta chain stems from a study of T cell responses to AZD1222 COVID-19 vaccine. V was clipped by 5 bases and J by 3 bases; unmatched bases: 8. CDR1 MNHEY and CDR2 SVGEGT come from the germline V gene. The CDR3 sequence is 15 residues long. Of note for this clone: The antigen is undetermined.

Findings and caveats of the study: No day 14 peak samples; only post-peak repertoires were characterized. Nearly half of the spike-specific TCRs reportedly recognize variant regions that carry no mutations.

Method: immunoSEQ multiplex PCR; TCRdb's copy keeps in-frame clones and lacks some. The top ten clones hold roughly 7.8% of a sample with around 120,000 clones, about nine tenths of them seen once. The chain combines TRBV6-2 or TRBV6-3 with TRBJ1-2, with 8 bases aligning to TRBD1. The sequence came from an adult in good health. The input for sequencing was peripheral blood, taken on day 0 of AZD1222 vaccination. CDR3 protein: CASSNPRTGHYGYTF. CDR3 DNA: TGTGCCAGCAGTAACCCGCGGACAGGGCACTATGGCTACACCTTC.